A single sample is the source of the 2 T cell receptor beta chains below, sequenced in a study of identical twins. TCRdb itself ran the 5' RACE reads through MiXCR, one entry per CDR3 protein. This repertoire shows about 460,000 distinct CDR3 sequences, approximately 14% found once; its top ten account for 0.5% to 0.65%. Separately, the same data were catalogued under a study of yellow fever vaccine responses in identical twins.

Sequencing used CD4+ T cells sorted from blood. The receptors originated from a woman younger than 30 in good health.

This chain connects TRBV20-1 to TRBJ2-7; 10 nucleotides align to TRBD1. V was pared by 5 bases and J by 5 bases, with 6 bases of the junction left unmatched. Germline V gene lookup returns CDR1 DFQATT and CDR2 SNEGSKA (reference sequence). This CDR3 comprises 13 residues. CDR3 in amino acids: CSAEGQGSNEQYF. As DNA, the CDR3 is TGCAGTGCTGAGGGACAGGGGAGCAACGAGCAGTACTTC.

The chain joins TRBV7-3 to TRBJ2-3; D is ambiguous. Per the germline V gene, CDR1 is SGHTA and CDR2 is FQGTGA. Trimming pared 5 bases from V and 1 base from J, leaving 10 bases between. The CDR3 runs 14 residues. CDR3 coding DNA: TGTGCCAGCAGCCCCCAACATGGCACAGATACGCAGTATTTT. Protein sequence: CASSPQHGTDTQYF.